This TCR beta chain is from a study of post-analysis software for immune sequencing data. Study-level results: Controls showed significantly higher normalized Chao1 diversity than did multiple sclerosis patients. With F measure, samples from one preparation batch clustered together strongly. Elevated frequency relative to controls characterized several TRBV segments in patients, TRBV5-6, TRBV5-1 and TRBV20-1 among them.

Every TCR beta cDNA library bore unique molecular identifiers. TCRdb passed the PCR reads through MiXCR, listing each CDR3 protein once. The data hold roughly 670,000 distinct CDR3 sequences, with 59% observed a single time. This CDR3 has 14 amino acids. Germline V lookup: CDR1 SGDLS, CDR2 YYNGEE. V trimming: 4 bases; J trimming: 6 bases; junction bases outside the gene matches: 6. Details on this clonotype: Its antigen is not known.

The rearrangement uses TRBV9 and TRBJ2-3; TRBD2 aligns across 9 bases. The sequence was collected from a girl under 10 years old with multiple sclerosis. The specimen sequenced was blood. CDR3 region: CASSPIAGADTQYF. Written as DNA, the CDR3 is TGTGCCAGCAGCCCAATAGCGGGAGCGGATACGCAGTATTTT.